The 11 T cell receptor beta chains below come from one sample, sequenced in a study of T cells after yellow fever vaccination. From the 5' RACE reads, TCRdb called clonotypes with MiXCR, one entry per CDR3 protein. The sample lists hundreds of thousands of distinct CDR3 sequences, roughly 20% occurring once. Source: PBMCs, taken before the yellow fever booster vaccination. All receptors derive from a man between 18 and 35 years old who received the YFV17D yellow fever vaccine.

V is TRBV20-1 and J is TRBJ2-1, with TRBD2 identical over 10 bases. Germline V gene lookup returns CDR1 DFQATT and CDR2 SNEGSKA (reference sequence). Germline trimming cut 3 bases from V and 7 bases from J; bases unmatched to any gene: 9. This CDR3 is built from 15 residues. The CDR3 reads CSARTLAGEVNEQFF. The CDR3 DNA reads as TGCAGTGCTAGGACCCTAGCGGGGGAAGTAAATGAGCAGTTCTTC.

This clonotype was detected a few times. The chain couples TRBV5-1 to TRBJ2-6; perhaps D is TRBD1 or TRBD2 (5 bases each). The germline gives CDR1 SGHRS, CDR2 YFSETQ. The CDR3 has 15 amino acids. The V end lost 6 bases, the J end lost 0 bases, and 10 bases lay between the germline ends. CDR3 in DNA: TGCGCCAGCAAGCAGGGAGACTCTGGGGCCAACGTCCTGACTTTC. Translated: CASKQGDSGANVLTF.

This chain connects TRBV5-1 to TRBJ1-1, with D possibly being TRBD1 (5 bases). V was cut by 2 bases and J by 5 bases, with 19 bases left in between. CDR1 and CDR2 from the germline V gene are SGHRS and YFSETQ. The CDR3 covers 16 residues. The CDR3 sequence is CASSLGERGFRTEAFF. In DNA form, the CDR3 reads TGCGCCAGCAGCTTAGGTGAGAGGGGCTTTAGGACTGAAGCTTTCTTT.

This clonotype was found once. V and J are TRBV27 and TRBJ2-1; 10 positions agree with TRBD1. V shed 5 bases, J shed 10 bases, and the junction held 8 bases outside the gene matches. CDR1 and CDR2 (germline): MNHEY, SMNVEV (reference sequence). The CDR3 covers 14 residues. This CDR3 reads CASSTPGTGDEQFF. In nucleotides, the CDR3 is TGTGCCAGCAGTACACCCGGGACAGGGGACGAGCAGTTCTTC.

About this clonotype: The junction departs from the called germline gene at one end, perhaps through a read error. J is TRBJ2-1 and V is TRBV20-1; either TRBD1 or TRBD2 may supply D (6 bases each). This CDR3 spans 14 amino acids. Germline V CDR1 and CDR2: DFQATT, SNEGSKA (reference sequence). The chain's CDR3 is CSASRGPSDNEQFF. CDR3 in DNA: TGCAGTGCTTCTCGGGGGCCCTCCGACAATGAGCAGTTCTTC.

This chain links TRBV5-1 with TRBJ2-3; the D is unclear. Per germline, CDR1 SGHRS and CDR2 YFSETQ. The CDR3 runs 15 residues. V was clipped by 0 bases and J by 4 bases, with 12 bases between them. The CDR3 sequence is CASSLGSVFPDTQYF. The CDR3 bases are TGCGCCAGCAGCTTGGGTTCGGTTTTCCCAGATACGCAGTATTTT.

This clonotype was counted only a few times. CDR3 sequence: CASSPGDRVNGANVLTF. As DNA, the CDR3 is TGTGCCAGCAGCCCGGGGGACAGGGTAAATGGGGCCAACGTCCTGACTTTC. J is TRBJ2-6 and V is TRBV5-4; 9 bases agree with TRBD1. The length of the CDR3 is 17 residues. Germline CDR1 and CDR2: SGHNT and YYREEE (reference sequence). The ends lost 4 bases at V and 3 bases at J; junction bases unmatched: 8.

This clonotype was seen more than once but under ten times. The rearrangement uses TRBV20-1 and TRBJ1-2; no reliable D call. Trimming took 0 bases from V and 1 from J, leaving 9 bases between them. The CDR3 length is 14 residues. CDR1 is DFQATT and CDR2 is SNEGSKA in the germline V gene (reference sequence). The CDR3 DNA sequence: TGCAGTGCTAGAGATTGGGCAGTTAACTATGGCTACACCTTC. Its protein is CSARDWAVNYGYTF.

The rearrangement uses TRBV5-4 and TRBJ1-1; 8 nucleotides match TRBD1. The J segment lost 1 base and the V segment lost 2 bases, leaving 7 bases of the junction unmatched. Germline CDR1 and CDR2: SGHNT and YYREEE (reference sequence). CDR3 length: 16 amino acids. The CDR3 reads CASSFPPGGGNTEAFF. CDR3 nucleotide sequence: TGTGCCAGCAGCTTTCCCCCAGGGGGCGGGAACACTGAAGCTTTCTTT.

The gene calls are TRBV12-5 and TRBJ2-5, with D perhaps matching TRBD2 (6 bases). There are 13 residues in the CDR3. V gave up 2 bases and J gave up 5 bases, with 9 bases separating them. Germline V CDR1 and CDR2: LGHNT, FRNRAP. CDR3 in amino acids: CASGLTGGETQYF. The CDR3 DNA sequence: TGTGCTAGTGGTTTGACAGGAGGGGAGACCCAGTACTTC.

The CDR3 nucleotides are TGTGCCAGCAGTGAAACGGGTAGGGGATACAATCAGCCCCAGCATTTT. Translating gives CASSETGRGYNQPQHF. This chain connects TRBV25-1 to TRBJ1-5; D is possibly TRBD1 (5 bases). CDR1 and CDR2 (germline): MGHDK, SYGVNS. The CDR3 contains 16 residues. V lost 2 bases and J 3 bases, leaving 14 bases between the germline ends.